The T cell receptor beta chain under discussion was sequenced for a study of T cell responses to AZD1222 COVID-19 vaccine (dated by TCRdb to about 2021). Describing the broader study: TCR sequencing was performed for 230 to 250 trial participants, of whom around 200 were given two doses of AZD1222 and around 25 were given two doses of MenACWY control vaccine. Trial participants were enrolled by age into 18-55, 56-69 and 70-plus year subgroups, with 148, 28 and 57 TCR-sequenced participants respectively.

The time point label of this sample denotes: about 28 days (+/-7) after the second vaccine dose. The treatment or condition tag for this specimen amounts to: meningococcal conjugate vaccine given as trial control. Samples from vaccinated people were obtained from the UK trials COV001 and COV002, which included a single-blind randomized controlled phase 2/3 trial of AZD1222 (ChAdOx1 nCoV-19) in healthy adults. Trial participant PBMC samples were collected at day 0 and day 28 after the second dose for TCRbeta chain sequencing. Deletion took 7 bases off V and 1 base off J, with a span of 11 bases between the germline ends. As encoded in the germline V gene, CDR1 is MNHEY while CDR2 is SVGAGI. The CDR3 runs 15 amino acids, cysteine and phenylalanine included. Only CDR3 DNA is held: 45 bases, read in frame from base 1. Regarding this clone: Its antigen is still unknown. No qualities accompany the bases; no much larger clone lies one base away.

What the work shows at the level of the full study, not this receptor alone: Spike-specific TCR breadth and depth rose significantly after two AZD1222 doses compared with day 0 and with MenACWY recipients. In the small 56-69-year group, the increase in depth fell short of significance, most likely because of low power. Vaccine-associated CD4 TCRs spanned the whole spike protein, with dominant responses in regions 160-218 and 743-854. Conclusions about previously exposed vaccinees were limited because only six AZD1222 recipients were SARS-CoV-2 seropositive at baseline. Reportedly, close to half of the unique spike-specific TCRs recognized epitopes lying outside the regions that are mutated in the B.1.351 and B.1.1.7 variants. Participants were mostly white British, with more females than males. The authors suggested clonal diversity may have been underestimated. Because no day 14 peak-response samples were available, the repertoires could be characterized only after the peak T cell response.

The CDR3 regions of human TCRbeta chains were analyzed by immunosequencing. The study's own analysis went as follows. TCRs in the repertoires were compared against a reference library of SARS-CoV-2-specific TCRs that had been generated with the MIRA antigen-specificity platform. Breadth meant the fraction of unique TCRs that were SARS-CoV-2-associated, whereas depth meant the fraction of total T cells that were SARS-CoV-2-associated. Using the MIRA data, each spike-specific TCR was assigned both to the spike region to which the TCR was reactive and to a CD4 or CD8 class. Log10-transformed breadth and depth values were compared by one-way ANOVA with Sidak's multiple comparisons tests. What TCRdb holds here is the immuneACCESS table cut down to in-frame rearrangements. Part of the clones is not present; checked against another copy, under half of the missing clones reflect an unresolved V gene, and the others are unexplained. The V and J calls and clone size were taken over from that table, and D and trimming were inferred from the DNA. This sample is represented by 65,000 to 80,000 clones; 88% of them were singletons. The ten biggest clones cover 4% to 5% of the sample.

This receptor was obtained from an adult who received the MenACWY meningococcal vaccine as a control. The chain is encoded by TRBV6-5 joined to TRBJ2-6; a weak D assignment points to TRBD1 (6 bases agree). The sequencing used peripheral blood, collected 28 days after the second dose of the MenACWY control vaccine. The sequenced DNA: TGTGCCAGCAAGGGACAAATGTCTGGGGCCAACGTCCTGACTTTC. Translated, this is CASKGQMSGANVLTF.